Below are 9 T cell receptor beta chains sequenced from a single sample in a study of a mutant IDH1 vaccine in newly diagnosed glioma. Time point denoted: baseline, week 1 (first vaccination visit). The treatment denotes: pre-vaccination baseline after standard-of-care therapy. The data were produced by immunoSEQ multiplex PCR, yet TCRdb's version contains in-frame clones alone and is incomplete. This table has about 70,000 clones, around 80% appearing once. The sample in question was peripheral blood mononuclear cells (PBMCs), obtained from a glioma patient treated with radiotherapy, temozolomide or both. Receptors were obtained from a woman younger than 35 with glioma. Some clones in this sample may be carry-over from other donors' samples.

A single count supports this clone. The chain is built from TRBV9 and TRBJ2-1; D is undetermined. The CDR3 contains 17 residues. Per germline, CDR1 SGDLS and CDR2 YYNGEE. Deletions cut 3 bases from V and 0 bases from J, with 16 bases between. CDR3 sequence reads: CASSALKSSSSYNEQFF. CDR3 sequence (DNA): TGTGCCAGCAGCGCCCTGAAGTCCTCAAGCTCCTACAATGAGCAGTTCTTC.

This clone was seen a few times. This chain links TRBV9 with TRBJ1-5, with a tentative D call TRBD1 (5 bases). The CDR3 has 14 residues. With 2 bases removed from V and 7 bases from J, the gap between germline ends came to 13 bases. Looked up from germline, CDR1 is SGDLS and CDR2 is YYNGEE. CDR3 loop: CASSVGGSGQPQHF. The DNA of the CDR3 is TGTGCCAGCAGCGTCGGGGGGAGCGGACAGCCCCAGCATTTT.

This chain connects TRBV7-9 to TRBJ2-7, with D uncertain. The germline V and J ends were trimmed by 5 bases and 2 bases, with 16 bases remaining between them. CDR1 and CDR2 (germline): SEHNR, FQNEAQ (reference sequence). This CDR3 has 15 amino acids. The DNA of the CDR3 is TGTGCCAGCAGCCACAAAAGCCCTGACCCCTACGAGCAGTACTTC. Translating it yields CASSHKSPDPYEQYF.

The J gene is TRBJ2-1, the V gene TRBV5-1; 12 positions match TRBD2. V shed 7 bases, J shed 3 bases, and the junction held 2 bases outside the gene matches. CDR1 is SGHRS, CDR2 YFSETQ, per germline. The CDR3 runs 14 residues. The CDR3 bases are TGCGCCAGCCGGACTAGCGGGAACTACAATGAGCAGTTCTTC. Its translation is CASRTSGNYNEQFF.

The V and J genes are TRBV5-1 and TRBJ2-7, with D tentatively TRBD2 (7 bases). V was shortened by 1 base and J by 1 base, with 12 bases between the two germline ends. CDR3 size: 15 residues. The V gene's germline CDR1 is SGHRS and CDR2 YFSETQ. Here the CDR3 DNA reads TGCGCCAGCAGCTTGAAGGGGGGGAGTTCCTACGAGCAGTACTTC. Translated, it gives CASSLKGGSSYEQYF.

The chain joins TRBV7-3 to TRBJ2-7; 8 positions match TRBD1. This CDR3 region has 14 residues. The V and J ends lost 5 bases and 5 bases, in that order; junction bases with no gene match: 8. CDR1 and CDR2 from the germline V gene are SGHTA and FQGTGA. CDR3: CASSPGGRRNEQYF. CDR3 DNA: TGTGCCAGCAGCCCAGGGGGCCGACGGAACGAGCAGTACTTC.

Concerning this clone itself: At one of its ends the junction is not consistent with the germline gene, which may arise from a read error. The chain combines TRBV25-1 with TRBJ1-2; TRBD1 matches 7 bases. The CDR3 loop spans 11 amino acids. Germline lookup yields CDR1 MGHDK and CDR2 SYGVNS. For the CDR3, the DNA is TGTGCCAGCGGCCAGGGGGAACAGCCTTCATTC. Protein product: CASGQGEQPSF.

The gene calls are TRBV29-1 and TRBJ1-6, with a tentative D call TRBD1 (5 bases). The CDR3 has 13 residues. V lost 7 bases and J 10 bases, leaving 17 bases between the germline ends. Per the germline V gene, CDR1 is SQVTM and CDR2 is ANQGSEA. The CDR3 DNA reads TGCAGCGCAGAAGGTTATCAGGGATCACCCCTCCACTTT. Its translation is CSAEGYQGSPLHF.

This chain links TRBV11-2 with TRBJ1-1; D is uncertain. The germline V and J ends were trimmed by 3 bases and 0 bases, with 5 bases remaining between them. Looked up from germline, CDR1 is SGHAT and CDR2 is FQNNGV. This CDR3 spans 13 amino acids. The CDR3 protein is CASSFRLNTEAFF. CDR3 nucleotide sequence: TGTGCCAGCAGCTTTCGACTGAACACTGAAGCTTTCTTT.